Given below is one T cell receptor (beta chain) in context. The sample belongs to a study of T cell changes during pregnancy in multiple sclerosis. Measured with immunoSEQ multiplex PCR; TCRdb has only the in-frame clones, and not every one. The sample holds around 30,000 clones, almost 90% seen once. The J segment lost 3 bases and the V segment lost 5 bases, leaving 7 bases of the junction unmatched. This CDR3 has 16 residues. Germline CDR1 reads SGHTA; CDR2 reads FQGNSA. The V gene is TRBV7-2, the J gene TRBJ2-7, with 13 nucleotides matching TRBD2. The source material was CD4+ T cells from peripheral blood mononuclear cells, sampled in the third trimester of pregnancy. The receptor's source is a female donor in good health, enrolled as a control in a pregnancy study. CDR3 sequence (DNA): TGTGCCAGCAGCCCGGGGGGACTAGCGGGGATCTACGAGCAGTACTTC. Translating gives CASSPGGLAGIYEQYF.